This TCR beta chain was obtained from a study of blood T cells in healthy people across ages (dated by TCRdb to between 2015 and 2016). The study in broad terms: In model experiments, template switching captured roughly one uniquely barcoded TCR beta cDNA molecule for every two T cells. Age-related changes in TCR beta repertoire diversity were measured in the study by deep sequencing normalized with unique cDNA molecular identifiers. The donors were split into four age groups: young (average about 16 years), middle-aged (roughly 39), aged (over 55) and long-lived (about 74). To avoid experimental bias, donors of different ages were spread randomly across the sequencing lanes. The study analyzed two additional independent replicas of 1 million unique cDNA reads from the same blood draw for two donors, one aged 18 to 30 and one aged 80 or older.

The 35 to 40 donors, aged about 6 to 95 years, were systemically healthy Caucasian individuals from Russia. Around 9.7 milliliters of peripheral blood were collected from each donor into EDTA-treated Vacutainer tubes. Ficoll-Paque density-gradient centrifugation was used to isolate PBMCs, with at least 6.5 million per sample. Trizol reagent was used to extract total RNA from the PBMCs, yielding at least 6 micrograms per sample. For every donor, an aliquot of PBMCs went through flow cytometry to measure the percentages of naive CD45RAhigh/CD27high T cells. This clonotype was counted a single time. The target of this receptor is not known. Base quality data are lacking; no much larger clone is found one base away. A lone read is weak support. The cysteine opens and the phenylalanine closes a CDR3 of 11 amino acids. CDR3 DNA only is kept here, 33 bases in frame from base 1. Per the germline V gene, ENHRY is the CDR1 and SYGVKD is the CDR2. Relative to germline, V is 7 bases shorter and J is 1 base shorter, with 4 bases between their ends.

Libraries were made using 5' RACE. The instrument given in TCRdb is Illumina HiSeq 2500. A second 7 to 11 cycle PCR used a sample-barcoded 5' primer and a J-beta primer mix. A template-switch 5' adaptor carrying 12 random nucleotides introduced a unique molecular identifier onto each TCR beta cDNA molecule. Each sample yielded at least 2.5 million CDR3-containing paired-end reads. First-strand cDNA was synthesized from all RNA with the Mint cDNA synthesis kit, primed by a TRBC-specific oligonucleotide. All cDNA was treated with uracil-DNA glycosylase and then went through a first 18-cycle PCR with the universal primers M1SS and BC2_uni_R. In the paper's pipeline: For normalization, 1 million high-quality reads were randomly selected from each sample, with every read carrying a distinct molecular identifier. Reads with shared molecular identifiers were discarded instead of being binned into consensus sequences. MiTCR, set to a Q25 quality threshold and the strictest error-elimination algorithm, was used for CDR3 identification, clonotype clustering and error correction. Lower-bound total TCR beta diversity was estimated with a nonparametric unseen species model using Euler transformation. The public reads were run again by TCRdb, first through fastp at Q25 and then through MiXCR, and only productive beta chains were kept. Here each entry gathers all rows of one CDR3 protein and keeps the most common genes and DNA. The V and J calls, along with clone size, are taken from TCRdb and not from the paper's own processing. The sample table records fewer than 2,000,000 distinct CDR3 sequences; 30% to 40% of these occur just once. The top ten hold approximately 11% of the sample.

What the study reported, not specific to this receptor: As age increased, observed TCR beta diversity per million T cells dropped in a roughly linear way, and a significant reduction was already evident by age around 41. Observed TCR beta diversity correlated strongly with the percentage of naive T cells measured by flow cytometry. Conclusive comparison of naive and antigen-experienced compartments was prevented by the profiling of bulk unsorted PBMCs. Estimates of total diversity from one million sequenced T cells were regarded as lower bounds and underestimates. Compared with the aged group, more naive CD4+ T cells, fewer expanded clones and increased TCR diversity were shown by the long-lived group, suggesting age selection. The CMV infection status of donors was not known, potentially confounding age-related changes in expanded clonotypes.

Sample: blood. The chain is made from TRBV10-3 and TRBJ1-1; the D gene cannot be named for sure. The clonotype originates from a woman younger than 45 in good health. The CDR3 amino acid sequence is: CAIKGNTEAFF. The DNA is as follows: TGTGCCATCAAAGGGAACACTGAAGCTTTCTTT.